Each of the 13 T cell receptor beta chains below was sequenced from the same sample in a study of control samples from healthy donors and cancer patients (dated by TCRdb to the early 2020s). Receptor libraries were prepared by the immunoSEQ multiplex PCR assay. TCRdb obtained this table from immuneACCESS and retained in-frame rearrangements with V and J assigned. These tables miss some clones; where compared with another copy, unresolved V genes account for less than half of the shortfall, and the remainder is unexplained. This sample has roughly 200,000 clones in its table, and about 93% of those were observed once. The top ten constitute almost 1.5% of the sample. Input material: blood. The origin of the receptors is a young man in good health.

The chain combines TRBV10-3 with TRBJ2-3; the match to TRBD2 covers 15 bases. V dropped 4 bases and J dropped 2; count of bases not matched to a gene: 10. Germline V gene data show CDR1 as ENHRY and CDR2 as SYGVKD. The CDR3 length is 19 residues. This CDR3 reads CAISGGGTSGGTYTDTQYF. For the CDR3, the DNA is TGTGCCATCAGTGGGGGTGGGACTAGCGGGGGGACTTACACAGATACGCAGTATTTT.

CDR3 nucleotides: TGTGCCAGCTCACCCGCCAGGGGGCGAGGTTACGAGCAGTACTTC. Translated, it gives CASSPARGRGYEQYF. The V call is TRBV18, the J call TRBJ2-7; 8 bases fit TRBD1. The J segment lost 4 bases and the V segment lost 3 bases, leaving 8 bases of the junction unmatched. In germline, CDR1 is KGHSH, CDR2 LQKENI. The CDR3 is 15 residues long.

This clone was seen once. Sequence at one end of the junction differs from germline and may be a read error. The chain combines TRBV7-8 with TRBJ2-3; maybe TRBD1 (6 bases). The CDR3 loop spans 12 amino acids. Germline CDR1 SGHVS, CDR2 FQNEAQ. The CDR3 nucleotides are TGTGCCAGCAGCTTATTACAGGGCCTCTGGGATTTT. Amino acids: CASSLLQGLWDF.

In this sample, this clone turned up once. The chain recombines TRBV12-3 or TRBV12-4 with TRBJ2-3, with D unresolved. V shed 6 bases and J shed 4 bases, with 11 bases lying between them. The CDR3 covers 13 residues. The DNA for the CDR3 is TGTGCCAGCAGGAGGCGTGTCTCAGATACGCAGTATTTT. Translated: CASRRRVSDTQYF.

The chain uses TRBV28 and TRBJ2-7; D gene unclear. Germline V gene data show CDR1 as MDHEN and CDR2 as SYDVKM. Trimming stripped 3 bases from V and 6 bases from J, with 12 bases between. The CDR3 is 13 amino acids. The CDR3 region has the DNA TGTGCCAGCAGTTTGTCAAGGCGAGGCGAGCAGTACTTC. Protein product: CASSLSRRGEQYF.

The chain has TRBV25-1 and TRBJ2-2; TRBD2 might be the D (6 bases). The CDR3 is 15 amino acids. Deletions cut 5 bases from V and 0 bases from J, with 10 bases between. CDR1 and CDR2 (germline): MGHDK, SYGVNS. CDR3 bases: TGTGCCAGCAGTAAACGGGGGACGAACACCGGGGAGCTGTTTTTT. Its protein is CASSKRGTNTGELFF.

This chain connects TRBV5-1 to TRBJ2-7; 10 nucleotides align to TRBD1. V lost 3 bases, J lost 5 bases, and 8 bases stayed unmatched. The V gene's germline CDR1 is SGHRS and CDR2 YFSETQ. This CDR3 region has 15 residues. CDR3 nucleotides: TGCGCCAGCAGCTATGCCGGGACAGGGGATGACGAGCAGTACTTC. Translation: CASSYAGTGDDEQYF.

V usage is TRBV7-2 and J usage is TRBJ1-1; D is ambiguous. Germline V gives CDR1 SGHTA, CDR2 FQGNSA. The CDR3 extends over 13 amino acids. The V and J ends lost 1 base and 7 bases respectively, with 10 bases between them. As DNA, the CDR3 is TGTGCCAGCAGCTTAGTTACAGCTTTTGAAGCTTTCTTT. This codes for CASSLVTAFEAFF.

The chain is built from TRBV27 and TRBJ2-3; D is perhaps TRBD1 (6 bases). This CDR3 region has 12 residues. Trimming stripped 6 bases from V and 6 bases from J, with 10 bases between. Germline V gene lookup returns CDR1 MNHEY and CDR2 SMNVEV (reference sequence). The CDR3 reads CASSPTGDTQYF. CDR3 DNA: TGTGCCAGCAGCCCCACAGGGGATACGCAGTATTTT.

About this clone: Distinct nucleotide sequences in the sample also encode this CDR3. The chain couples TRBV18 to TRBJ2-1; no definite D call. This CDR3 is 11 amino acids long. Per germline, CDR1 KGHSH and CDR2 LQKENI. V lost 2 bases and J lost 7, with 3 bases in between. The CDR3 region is CASSPGNEQFF. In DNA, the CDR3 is TGTGCCAGCTCACCAGGTAATGAGCAGTTCTTC. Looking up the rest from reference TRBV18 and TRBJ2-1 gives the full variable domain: NAGVMQNPRHLVRRRGQEARLRCSPMKGHSHVYWYRQLPEEGLKFMVYLQKENIIDESGMPKERFSAEFPKEGPSILRIQQVVRGDSAAYFCASSPGNEQFFGPGTRLTVL.

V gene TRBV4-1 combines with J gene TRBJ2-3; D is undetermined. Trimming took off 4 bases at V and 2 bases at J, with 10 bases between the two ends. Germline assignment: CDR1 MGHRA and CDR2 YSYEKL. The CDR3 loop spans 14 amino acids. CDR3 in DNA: TGCGCCAGCAGCCCCCCGGTGCCCACAGATACGCAGTATTTT. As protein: CASSPPVPTDTQYF.

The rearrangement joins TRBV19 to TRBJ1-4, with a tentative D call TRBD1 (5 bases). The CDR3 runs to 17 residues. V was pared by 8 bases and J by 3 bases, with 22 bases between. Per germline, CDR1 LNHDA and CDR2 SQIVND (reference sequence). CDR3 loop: CASQRTAGGYANEKLFF. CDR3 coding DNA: TGTGCCAGTCAAAGGACGGCTGGGGGATACGCTAATGAAAAACTGTTTTTT.

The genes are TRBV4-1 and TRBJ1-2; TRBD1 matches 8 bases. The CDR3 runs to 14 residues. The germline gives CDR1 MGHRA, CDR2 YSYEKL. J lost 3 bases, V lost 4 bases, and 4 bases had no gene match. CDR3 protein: CASSPQTGDYGYTF. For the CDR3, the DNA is TGCGCCAGCAGCCCCCAGACAGGGGACTATGGCTACACCTTC.